Listed below are T cell receptor beta chains from one sample, sequenced in a study of T cell responses to AZD1222 COVID-19 vaccine. Some clones are missing from TCRdb's copy, which holds only in-frame ones; the method was immunoSEQ multiplex PCR. The top ten hold 8.7% of the sample, which has fewer than 20,000 clones, just under 90% seen once. Sequenced material: peripheral blood, taken 28 days after the second AZD1222 dose. These TCRs come from an adult who received the AZD1222 COVID-19 vaccine. Both conserved end residues are part of each CDR3. The D gene is left open where the match is weak. Only part of the rows carry a size: once, few, many, or a class if the clone is expanded.

TRBV7-2	TRBD1	NA	TRBJ1-5	CASSLGRGLNNQPQHF	TGTGCCAGCAGCTTAGGAAGGGGGCTGAACAATCAGCCCCAGCATTTT
TRBV7-2	NA	NA	TRBJ2-7	CASSPYGEQYF	TGTGCCAGCAGCCCCTACGGCGAGCAGTACTTC
TRBV5-4	TRBD2	NA	TRBJ2-1	CASRPAGGPYNEQFF	TGTGCCAGCAGGCCAGCGGGGGGCCCCTACAATGAGCAGTTCTTC
TRBV7-9	NA	NA	TRBJ2-3	CASSFGSTDTQYF	TGTGCCAGCAGCTTCGGAAGCACAGATACGCAGTATTTT
TRBV2	NA	few	TRBJ1-5	CASREFSNQPQHF	TGTGCCAGCAGGGAGTTTAGCAATCAGCCCCAGCATTTT
TRBV28	NA	NA	TRBJ1-2	CAIKTGSYGYTF	TGTGCCATAAAGACAGGCAGTTATGGCTACACCTTC
TRBV3-1/TRBV3-2	NA	NA	TRBJ1-5	CASSQVLGQPQHF	TGTGCCAGCAGCCAAGTGCTTGGCCAGCCCCAGCATTTT
TRBV29-1	NA	NA	TRBJ1-1	CSVGFSVAGTEAFF	TGCAGCGTTGGGTTTTCTGTCGCGGGTACTGAAGCTTTCTTT
TRBV5-1	NA	NA	TRBJ1-2	CASSSGDGQLVYGYTF	TGCGCCAGCAGCTCAGGGGACGGACAGCTGGTTTATGGCTACACCTTC
TRBV24-1	NA	NA	TRBJ2-3	CATSDFRRDPSTDTQYF	TGTGCCACCAGTGATTTCCGGCGGGACCCTAGCACAGATACGCAGTATTTT
TRBV4-2	NA	NA	TRBJ2-1	CASSQVTATYNEQFF	TGTGCCAGCAGCCAAGTTACAGCAACCTACAATGAGCAGTTCTTC
TRBV12-3/TRBV12-4	NA	NA	TRBJ2-3	CASSLFRDTQYF	TGTGCCAGCAGTTTGTTTAGGGATACGCAGTATTTT
TRBV10-1	NA	NA	TRBJ1-1	CASSRAREITEAFF	TGCGCCAGCAGTCGAGCCAGGGAGATCACTGAAGCTTTCTTT
TRBV7-9	NA	NA	TRBJ1-3	CASSLRRTGNTIYF	TGTGCCAGCAGCCTCCGAAGGACTGGAAACACCATATATTTT
TRBV9	NA	NA	TRBJ2-5	CASSLDETQYF	TGTGCCAGCAGCCTAGACGAGACCCAGTACTTC
TRBV6-5	TRBD2	NA	TRBJ2-1	CASRQWGGTDNEQFF	TGTGCCAGCAGACAATGGGGGGGGACGGACAATGAGCAGTTCTTC
TRBV18	NA	NA	TRBJ1-1	CASSPPYSEGAFF	TGTGCCAGCTCACCACCCTACAGCGAGGGAGCTTTCTTT
TRBV10-3	TRBD1	NA	TRBJ1-2	CAISDGQAFGSYGYTF	TGTGCCATCAGCGACGGACAGGCCTTTGGGAGCTATGGCTACACCTTC
TRBV9	NA	NA	TRBJ2-5	CASSVDEGEETQYF	TGTGCCAGCAGCGTAGACGAGGGGGAAGAGACCCAGTACTTC
TRBV7-9	NA	NA	TRBJ2-1	CASKRNTGNEQFF	TGTGCCAGCAAGAGGAACACAGGGAATGAGCAGTTCTTC
TRBV5-1	NA	NA	TRBJ2-2	CASSPDSPRANTGELFF	TGCGCCAGCAGCCCGGACAGCCCAAGGGCGAACACCGGGGAGCTGTTTTTT
TRBV5-5	NA	NA	TRBJ1-2	CASSLDQAGYGYTF	TGTGCCAGCAGCTTGGATCAGGCTGGCTATGGCTACACCTTC
TRBV5-1	NA	NA	TRBJ1-1	CASSLGREVEAFF	TGCGCCAGCAGCTTGGGGAGGGAGGTTGAAGCTTTCTTT
TRBV9	TRBD2	NA	TRBJ2-2	CASSVGLAGGNTGELFF	TGTGCCAGCAGCGTAGGACTAGCGGGAGGGAATACCGGGGAGCTGTTTTTT
TRBV6-5	NA	once	TRBJ2-7	CASSYDLGGSYEQYF	TGTGCCAGCAGTTACGATTTAGGAGGATCCTACGAGCAGTACTTC
TRBV29-1	TRBD2	few	TRBJ2-1	CSAPLAGYNEQFF	TGCAGCGCCCCACTAGCGGGCTACAATGAGCAGTTCTTC
TRBV5-1	NA	NA	TRBJ2-2	CASSLEGAGELFF	TGCGCCAGCAGCTTGGAGGGGGCCGGGGAGCTGTTTTTT
TRBV30	TRBD2	NA	TRBJ2-2	CAWSVLAGVGTGELFF	TGTGCCTGGAGTGTCCTAGCGGGGGTGGGGACCGGGGAGCTGTTTTTT
TRBV27	NA	NA	TRBJ2-1	CASSWASGGMFF	TGTGCCAGCAGTTGGGCCTCCGGCGGGATGTTCTTC
TRBV6-1	TRBD2	NA	TRBJ2-7	CASSARTSGATYEQYF	TGTGCCAGCAGTGCCCGCACTAGCGGGGCTACCTACGAGCAGTACTTC
TRBV27	NA	NA	TRBJ1-2	CASSGRTPGYTF	TGTGCCAGCAGTGGCAGGACCCCTGGCTACACCTTC
TRBV15	TRBD2	NA	TRBJ2-6	CATSGTSGGALGTGANVLTF	TGTGCCACCAGCGGGACTAGCGGGGGGGCCTTAGGGACCGGGGCCAACGTCCTGACTTTC
TRBV7-2	NA	NA	TRBJ1-2	CASSLGLGTINYGYTF	TGTGCCAGCAGCTTAGGTCTCGGCACTATTAACTATGGCTACACCTTC
TRBV5-4	NA	NA	TRBJ1-1	CASSYRQLNTEAFF	TGTGCCAGCAGCTACCGACAGCTGAACACTGAAGCTTTCTTT
TRBV29-1	NA	NA	TRBJ1-2	CSVGEYNGYTF	TGCAGCGTTGGCGAGTACAATGGCTACACCTTC
TRBV4-2	NA	NA	TRBJ1-1	CASSGVTEAFF	TGTGCCAGCAGCGGTGTGACTGAAGCTTTCTTT